A single sample is the source of the 4 T cell receptor beta chains below, sequenced in a study of shared clonotypes between healthy human individuals. Profiled with immunoSEQ multiplex PCR; TCRdb holds only in-frame clones, not every one. The sample records over a million clones, about three quarters being singletons. The sample consisted of memory CD4+ T cells sorted from blood. Described subset: CD45RA-negative fraction. The receptors originated from a man younger than 35 in good health.

This clone was seen only once. V usage is TRBV19 and J usage is TRBJ2-7, with D unclear. The V end lost 2 bases, the J end lost 1 base, and 9 bases lay between the germline ends. The CDR3 loop spans 14 amino acids. Germline loops: CDR1 LNHDA, CDR2 SQIVND (reference sequence). Here the CDR3 reads CASSISGLSYEQYF. The CDR3 DNA follows: TGTGCCAGTAGTATATCTGGGTTGTCCTACGAGCAGTACTTC.

The count of this clone is one. With a far larger clone one base away, a read error is the likely cause. This same CDR3 is encoded by further DNA sequences in the sample. V usage is TRBV7-9 and J usage is TRBJ2-7; the D is unclear. Germline-derived CDR1 and CDR2 are SEHNR and FQNEAQ (reference sequence). Trimming took off 2 bases at V and 2 bases at J, with 1 base between the two ends. The length of the CDR3 is 11 residues. CDR3 sequence: CASSLTYEQYF. As DNA, the CDR3 is TGTGCCAGCAGCTTAACCTACGAGCAGTACTTC.

The J gene is TRBJ2-5, the V gene TRBV28; no clear D gene. This CDR3 spans 12 amino acids. Germline V gene lookup returns CDR1 MDHEN and CDR2 SYDVKM. The V and J ends lost 9 bases and 1 base respectively, with 9 bases between them. This CDR3 is CASMNSQETQYF. The CDR3 DNA reads TGTGCCAGTATGAACTCCCAAGAGACCCAGTACTTC.

The V gene is TRBV30, the J gene TRBJ2-7; D is unclear. The CDR3 contains 12 residues. The germline V and J ends were trimmed by 0 bases and 2 bases, with 5 bases remaining between them. Germline CDR1 GTSNPN, CDR2 SVGIG (reference sequence). CDR3 protein: CAWSVPAYEQYF. In DNA form, the CDR3 reads TGTGCCTGGAGTGTACCGGCCTACGAGCAGTACTTC.